These T cell receptor beta chains were read from a single sample in a study of T cells after posttransplantation cyclophosphamide. Sequencing used immunoSEQ multiplex PCR; TCRdb keeps in-frame clones, though not all of them. The table has about 21,000 clones, around 85% seen once. The specimen was PBMCs, collected about 360 days after allogeneic stem cell transplant with calcineurin inhibitor and methotrexate. The receptor source for this set is a female patient between 25 and 45 years old who received an allogeneic stem cell transplant from an unrelated donor, was CMV-positive, and had acute and chronic GVHD. A share of the T cells may be of graft donor origin. CDR3s include the opening cysteine and the closing phenylalanine or tryptophan. D genes are given only for firm matches. Rows give clone size only sometimes, using once, few, many, or a class for an expanded clone.

J gene: TRBJ1-2
clone size: NA
V gene: TRBV2
D gene: NA
CDR3 DNA: TGTGCCAGCAGTCCCACAATGGTTGGCTATGGCTACACCTTC
CDR3 protein: CASSPTMVGYGYTF

J gene: TRBJ2-5
clone size: NA
V gene: TRBV5-1
D gene: TRBD2
CDR3 DNA: TGCGCCAGCAGCTTCCCAGGGAGGGGACAAGAGACCCAGTACTTC
CDR3 protein: CASSFPGRGQETQYF

J gene: TRBJ2-1
clone size: NA
V gene: TRBV10-2
D gene: NA
CDR3 DNA: TGCGCCAGCAGTTCGGGGCGGGGTAAGTTCTTC
CDR3 protein: CASSSGRGKFF

J gene: TRBJ2-7
clone size: NA
V gene: TRBV11-2
D gene: NA
CDR3 DNA: TGTGCCAGCAGCTCCTCGTCCGGGGACTACGAGCAGTACTTC
CDR3 protein: CASSSSSGDYEQYF

J gene: TRBJ2-3
clone size: NA
V gene: TRBV2
D gene: TRBD1
CDR3 DNA: TGTGCCAGCACCCGACAGGGGCCAGCCACAGATACGCAGTATTTT
CDR3 protein: CASTRQGPATDTQYF

J gene: TRBJ2-1
clone size: once
V gene: TRBV7-3
D gene: TRBD2
CDR3 DNA: TGTGCCAGCAGCCGAAAAACTAAGAGGGAGACTAGCAACAATGAGCAGTTCTTC
CDR3 protein: CASSRKTKRETSNNEQFF

J gene: TRBJ2-1
clone size: NA
V gene: TRBV7-3
D gene: NA
CDR3 DNA: TGTGCCAGCAGCTTTGGGGGCCCCCTATCCCATGAGCAGTTCTTC
CDR3 protein: CASSFGGPLSHEQFF

J gene: TRBJ1-1
clone size: NA
V gene: TRBV6-5
D gene: NA
CDR3 DNA: TGTGCCAGCAGTTACTCAGGGGGGAACACTGAAGCTTTCTTT
CDR3 protein: CASSYSGGNTEAFF

J gene: TRBJ2-2
clone size: few
V gene: TRBV5-1
D gene: TRBD1
CDR3 DNA: TGCGCCAGCAGCCTTACCGGGACAGCGAACACCGGGGAGCTGTTTTTT
CDR3 protein: CASSLTGTANTGELFF

J gene: TRBJ1-5
clone size: NA
V gene: TRBV19
D gene: NA
CDR3 DNA: TGTGCCAGTAGCACCCCGTATAGTTTCAATCAGCCCCAGCATTTT
CDR3 protein: CASSTPYSFNQPQHF

J gene: TRBJ2-7
clone size: NA
V gene: TRBV18
D gene: TRBD1
CDR3 DNA: TGTGCCAGCTCACCACCCTGGGACAGGGTTCGAGAGCAGTACTTC
CDR3 protein: CASSPPWDRVREQYF

J gene: TRBJ1-6
clone size: NA
V gene: TRBV21-1
D gene: NA
CDR3 DNA: TGTGCCAGCACCACGCGCCCGTCTGGCTATAATTCACCCCTCCACTTT
CDR3 protein: CASTTRPSGYNSPLHF

J gene: TRBJ2-3
clone size: NA
V gene: TRBV7-9
D gene: NA
CDR3 DNA: TGTGCCAGCAGCTTAGGGGGCTCCATTGGGGCAGATACGCAGTATTTT
CDR3 protein: CASSLGGSIGADTQYF

J gene: TRBJ2-5
clone size: NA
V gene: TRBV9
D gene: NA
CDR3 DNA: TGTGCCAGCAGCCCCCAGGGTCCAGGACAAGAGACCCAGTACTTC
CDR3 protein: CASSPQGPGQETQYF

J gene: TRBJ2-7
clone size: NA
V gene: TRBV10-1
D gene: TRBD2
CDR3 DNA: TGCGCCAGCAGTGGGACTAGCGGGACCGAGCAGTACTTC
CDR3 protein: CASSGTSGTEQYF

J gene: TRBJ2-7
clone size: once
V gene: TRBV18
D gene: TRBD1
CDR3 DNA: TGTGCCAGCCCACCATGGGGGACAGGGGCCTACGAGCAGTACTTC
CDR3 protein: CASPPWGTGAYEQYF